This T cell receptor (beta chain) was found in a study of T cells in localized non-small cell lung cancer. Whole-study results and caveats: Heterogeneity is still possible, as just one tumor region was sequenced. Among the top 100 tumor clones, a median approximately 55 appeared in adjacent lung.

For this clone: Its antigen remains unidentified.

The repertoire was sequenced with immunoSEQ multiplex PCR; TCRdb's copy has only in-frame clones and lacks some. Here the sample spans 72,000 or so clones, 80% to 90% being singletons. This CDR3 is built from 13 residues. Germline V gives CDR1 MNHNS, CDR2 SASEGT. Deletions cut 8 bases from V and 0 bases from J, with 8 bases between. The chain combines TRBV6-1 with TRBJ1-5; D not resolved. The receptor's source is a male donor older than 55 with stage III squamous cell lung carcinoma. Here the sequenced sample was peripheral blood, taken before any cancer treatment. The CDR3 coding sequence is TGTGCCAGCCATGATTATAGCAATCAGCCCCAGCATTTT. Translated, it gives CASHDYSNQPQHF.